This T cell receptor beta chain was profiled in a study of blood T cell repertoires in COVID-19. Study-level information: In each case, the material was cDNA or gDNA derived from T cells, B-cell-depleted T cells, or PBMCs.

Measured with immunoSEQ multiplex PCR; TCRdb has only the in-frame clones, and not every one. Here the sample spans approximately 260,000 clones, around 90% being singletons. Germline CDR1 reads MNHNS; CDR2 reads SASEGT. V was pared by 3 bases and J by 5 bases, with 19 bases between. The CDR3 runs to 16 residues. The chain recombines TRBV6-1 with TRBJ1-1; a weak D match, TRBD1 (6 bases). Sequencing used peripheral blood. This clonotype originated in a man aged 55 to 69 who had recovered from COVID-19. CDR3 in amino acids: CASSEGRGAGKTEAFF. CDR3 DNA sequence: TGTGCCAGCAGTGAGGGCAGGGGCGCCGGGAAGACTGAAGCTTTCTTT.